A single sample is the source of the 10 T cell receptor beta chains below, sequenced in a study of T-cell memory formation after mild COVID-19. One entry per CDR3 protein results from TCRdb running MiXCR on the 5' RACE reads. Among around 340,000 distinct CDR3 sequences listed, around 14% were seen once. Source material: PBMCs or a T cell subset sorted from them (not recorded which). These receptors were taken from a man aged 18 to 29 who had mild COVID-19 (a few samples of this study predate the infection). Cell type and time point are not known.

This clonotype was detected only a few times. The chain employs TRBV5-1 and TRBJ2-5, with D perhaps being TRBD1 or TRBD2 (5 bases each). Germline V gene sequence: CDR1 SGHRS, CDR2 YFSETQ. V dropped 4 bases and J dropped 3 bases, with 13 bases sitting between them. This CDR3 has 14 residues. The CDR3 protein is CASSGRDGEETQYF. CDR3 sequence (DNA): TGCGCCAGCAGCGGCCGGGACGGAGAAGAGACCCAGTACTTC. Supplemented by reference TRBV5-1 and TRBJ2-5, the full variable domain reads KAGVTQTPRYLIKTRGQQVTLSCSPISGHRSVSWYQQTPGQGLQFLFEYFSETQRNKGNFPGRFSGRQFSNSRSEMNVSTLELGDSALYLCASSGRDGEETQYFGPGTRLLVL.

This chain links TRBV19 with TRBJ2-2; 7 bases match TRBD2. CDR3 size: 17 residues. The germline CDR1 and CDR2 sequences are LNHDA and SQIVND (reference sequence). J lost 0 bases, V lost 3 bases, and 7 bases had no gene match. The CDR3 reads CASSIRLAASNTGELFF. CDR3 sequence (DNA): TGTGCCAGTAGTATCAGGCTAGCGGCTTCGAACACCGGGGAGCTGTTTTTT.

This chain links TRBV11-2 with TRBJ2-5; TRBD2 matches 13 bases. Germline CDR1 and CDR2: SGHAT and FQNNGV. Trimming removed 3 bases from V and 1 base from J; junction bases left unmatched: 5. The CDR3 consists of 17 residues. The CDR3 DNA sequence: TGTGCCAGCAGCTTGGGGGGACTAGCGGGGTCCCAAGAGACCCAGTACTTC. Its protein product is CASSLGGLAGSQETQYF.

The sample holds a few counts of this clonotype. This chain joins TRBV27 and TRBJ2-3; 12 nucleotides agree with TRBD2. The CDR3 runs to 16 residues. After removal of 9 bases from V and 1 base from J, the junction contained 8 bases not matched to a gene. Germline CDR1 MNHEY, CDR2 SMNVEV (reference sequence). The CDR3 coding sequence is TGTGCCAGTACTTCTAGCGGGGGGGCTGGCACAGATACGCAGTATTTT. Translated, it gives CASTSSGGAGTDTQYF.

CDR3 in DNA: TGTGCCAGCAGCTTAGCAGCGGGGGTCTACAATGAGCAGTTCTTC. This translates into CASSLAAGVYNEQFF. The J gene is TRBJ2-1, the V gene TRBV7-9; TRBD2 matches at 8 bases. The CDR3 is made up of 15 amino acids. Trimming at V came to 0 bases and at J to 3 bases, leaving 1 base not matched to a gene. Germline CDR1 reads SEHNR; CDR2 reads FQNEAQ (reference sequence).

The chain links TRBV7-2 to TRBJ2-3; 12 positions agree with TRBD2. Germline CDR1 SGHTA, CDR2 FQGNSA. V lost 3 bases, J lost 6 bases, and 7 bases stayed unmatched. The CDR3 extends over 16 amino acids. The DNA for the CDR3 is TGTGCCAGCAGCTTGGGGTATCTAGCGGGAGGGGATACGCAGTATTTT. Translating it yields CASSLGYLAGGDTQYF. Based on the CDR3 plus reference TRBV7-2 and TRBJ2-3, the full variable domain is GAGVSQSPSNKVTEKGKDVELRCDPISGHTALYWYRQSLGQGLEFLIYFQGNSAPDKSGLPSDRFSAERTGGSVSTLTIQRTQQEDSAVYLCASSLGYLAGGDTQYFGPGTRLTVL.

This sequence joins TRBV7-9 and TRBJ1-2, with 10 bases identical to TRBD1. The ends lost 2 bases at V and 8 bases at J; junction bases unmatched: 14. The CDR3 spans 17 residues. Germline CDR1 is SEHNR and CDR2 is FQNEAQ (reference sequence). DNA of the CDR3: TGTGCCAGCAGCTTAACTGGCCGGGACAGGGGAGGTGCCGGCTACACCTTC. This codes for CASSLTGRDRGGAGYTF.

This clonotype was picked up a small number of times. The J gene is TRBJ1-1, the V gene TRBV5-1, with 10 bases lining up with TRBD1. V trimming: 2 bases; J trimming: 1 base; junction bases outside the gene matches: 5. The CDR3 consists of 16 residues. Germline V lookup: CDR1 SGHRS, CDR2 YFSETQ. The CDR3 region has the DNA TGCGCCAGCAGCTTATGGACAGGGGGTACGAACACTGAAGCTTTCTTT. Translating it yields CASSLWTGGTNTEAFF.

V usage is TRBV5-1 and J usage is TRBJ2-3, with TRBD2 matching over 7 bases. CDR3 length: 15 residues. Germline-derived CDR1 and CDR2 are SGHRS and YFSETQ. Losses at the gene ends were 3 bases for V and 0 bases for J; bases not matched to a gene: 4. The CDR3 DNA sequence: TGCGCCAGCAGCTGGGACTACTCTAGCACAGATACGCAGTATTTT. Residues: CASSWDYSSTDTQYF.

The rearrangement joins TRBV5-1 to TRBJ1-2; D is undetermined. V was pared by 0 bases and J by 8 bases, with 11 bases between. Germline lookup yields CDR1 SGHRS and CDR2 YFSETQ. This CDR3 contains 13 residues. CDR3 residues: CASSLAETGGYTF. The CDR3 bases are TGCGCCAGCAGCTTGGCTGAAACCGGGGGCTACACCTTC.